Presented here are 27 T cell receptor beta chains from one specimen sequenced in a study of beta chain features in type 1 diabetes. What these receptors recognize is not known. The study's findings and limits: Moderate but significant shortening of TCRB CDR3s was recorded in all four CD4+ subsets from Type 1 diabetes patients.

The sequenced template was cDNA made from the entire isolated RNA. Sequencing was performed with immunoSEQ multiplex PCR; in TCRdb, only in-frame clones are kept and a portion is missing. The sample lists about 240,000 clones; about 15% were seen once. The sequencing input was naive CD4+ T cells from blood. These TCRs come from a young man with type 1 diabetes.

CDR3 in amino acids: CASSHGLLAAFTGEQFF. The CDR3 DNA reads TGCGCCAGCAGCCATGGTCTACTAGCGGCTTTCACAGGGGAGCAGTTCTTC. The chain has TRBV4-3 and TRBJ2-1, with TRBD2 matching over 8 bases. This CDR3 contains 17 residues. V lost 3 bases to trimming and J lost 10 bases; unmatched junction nucleotides: 17. Germline assignment: CDR1 LGHNA and CDR2 YSLEER.

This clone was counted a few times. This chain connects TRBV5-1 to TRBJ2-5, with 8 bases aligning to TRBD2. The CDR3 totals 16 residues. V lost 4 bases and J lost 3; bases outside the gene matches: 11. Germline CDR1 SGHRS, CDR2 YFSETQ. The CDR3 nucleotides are TGCGCCAGCAGCCTAGAGACTAGCGCGGGCGAAGAGACCCAGTACTTC. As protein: CASSLETSAGEETQYF.

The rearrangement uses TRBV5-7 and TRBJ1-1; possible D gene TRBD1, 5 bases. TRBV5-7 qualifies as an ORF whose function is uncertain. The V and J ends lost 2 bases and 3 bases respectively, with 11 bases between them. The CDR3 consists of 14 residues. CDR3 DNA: TGTGCCAGCAGCTTTCAGGGCAAGGACACTGAAGCTTTCTTT. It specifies CASSFQGKDTEAFF.

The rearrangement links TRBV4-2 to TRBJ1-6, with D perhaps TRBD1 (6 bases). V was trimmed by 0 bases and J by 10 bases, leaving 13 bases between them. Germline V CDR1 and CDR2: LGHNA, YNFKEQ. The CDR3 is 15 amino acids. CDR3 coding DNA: TGTGCCAGCAGCCAAGACCAGGGGATCGGGTCACCCCTCCACTTT. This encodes CASSQDQGIGSPLHF.

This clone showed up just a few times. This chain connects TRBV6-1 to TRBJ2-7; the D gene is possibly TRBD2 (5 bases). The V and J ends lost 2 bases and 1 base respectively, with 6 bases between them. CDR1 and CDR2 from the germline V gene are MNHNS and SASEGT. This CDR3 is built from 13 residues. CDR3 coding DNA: TGTGCCAGCAGTGAACGGGGATCCTACGAGCAGTACTTC. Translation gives CASSERGSYEQYF.

The CDR3 DNA reads as TGTGCGTGGTCCGGAGGGCAAGAGACCCAGTACTTC. It codes for CAWSGGQETQYF. The chain joins TRBV30 to TRBJ2-5, with D tentatively TRBD2 (6 bases). The CDR3 is 12 amino acids. The germline CDR1 and CDR2 sequences are GTSNPN and SVGIG (reference sequence).

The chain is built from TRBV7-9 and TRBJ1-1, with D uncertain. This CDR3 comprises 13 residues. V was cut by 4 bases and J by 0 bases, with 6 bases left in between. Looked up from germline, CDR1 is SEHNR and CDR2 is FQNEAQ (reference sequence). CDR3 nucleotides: TGTGCCAGCAGCTCGGTGATGAACACTGAAGCTTTCTTT. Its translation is CASSSVMNTEAFF. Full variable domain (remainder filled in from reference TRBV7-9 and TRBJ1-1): DTGVSQNPRHKITKRGQNVTFRCDPISEHNRLYWYRQTLGQGPEFLTYFQNEAQLEKSRLLSDRFSAERPKGSFSTLEIQRTEQGDSAMYLCASSSVMNTEAFFGQGTRLTVV.

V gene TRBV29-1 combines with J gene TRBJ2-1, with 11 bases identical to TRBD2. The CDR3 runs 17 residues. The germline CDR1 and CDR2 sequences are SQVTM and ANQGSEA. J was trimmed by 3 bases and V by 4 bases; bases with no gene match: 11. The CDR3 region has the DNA TGCAGCGTTGCGTTGGGCTATACTAGCGGGAGCTACAATGAGCAGTTCTTC. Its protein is CSVALGYTSGSYNEQFF.

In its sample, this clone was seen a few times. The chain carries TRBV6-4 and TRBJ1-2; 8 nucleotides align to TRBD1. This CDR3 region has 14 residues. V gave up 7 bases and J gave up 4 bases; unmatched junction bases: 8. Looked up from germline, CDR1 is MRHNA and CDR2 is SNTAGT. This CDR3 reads CASTITGGVYGYTF. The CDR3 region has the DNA TGTGCCAGCACCATAACAGGGGGAGTCTATGGCTACACCTTC.

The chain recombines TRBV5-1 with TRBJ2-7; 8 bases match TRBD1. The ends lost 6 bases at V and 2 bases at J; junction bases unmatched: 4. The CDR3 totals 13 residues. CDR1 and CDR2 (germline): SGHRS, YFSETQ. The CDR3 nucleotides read TGCGCCAGCAACCCGGGACAGGCCTACGAGCAGTACTTC. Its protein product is CASNPGQAYEQYF.

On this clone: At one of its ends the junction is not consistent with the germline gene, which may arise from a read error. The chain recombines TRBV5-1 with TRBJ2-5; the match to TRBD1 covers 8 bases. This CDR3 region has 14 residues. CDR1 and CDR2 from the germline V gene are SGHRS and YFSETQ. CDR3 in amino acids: CASSPQGAGETQYF. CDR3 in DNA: TGCGCCAGCAGCCCGCAGGGGGCAGGGGAGACCCAATACTTC.

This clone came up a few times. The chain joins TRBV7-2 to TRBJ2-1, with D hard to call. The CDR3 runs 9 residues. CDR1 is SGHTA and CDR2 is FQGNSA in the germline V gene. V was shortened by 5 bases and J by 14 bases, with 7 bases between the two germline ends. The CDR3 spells CASSGGEFF. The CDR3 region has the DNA TGTGCCAGCAGCGGCGGTGAGTTCTTC.

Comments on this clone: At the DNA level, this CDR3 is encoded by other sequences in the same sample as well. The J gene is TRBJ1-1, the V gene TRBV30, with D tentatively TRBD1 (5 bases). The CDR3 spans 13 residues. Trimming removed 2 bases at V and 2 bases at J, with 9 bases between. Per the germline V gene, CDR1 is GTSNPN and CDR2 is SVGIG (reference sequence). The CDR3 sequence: CAWSLQGNTEAFF. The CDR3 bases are TGTGCCTGGAGTCTGCAGGGAAACACTGAAGCTTTCTTT.

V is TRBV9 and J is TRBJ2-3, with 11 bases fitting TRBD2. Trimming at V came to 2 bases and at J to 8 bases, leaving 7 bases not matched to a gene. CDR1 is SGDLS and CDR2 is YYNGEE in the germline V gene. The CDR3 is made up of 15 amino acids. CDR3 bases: TGTGCCAGCAGCGTGGCTAGCGGGAGGATTGTTACGCAGTATTTT. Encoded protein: CASSVASGRIVTQYF.

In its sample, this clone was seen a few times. CDR3 region: CASSLELLAGYNEQFF. CDR3 coding DNA: TGTGCCAGCTCTTTGGAGCTCCTAGCGGGCTACAATGAGCAGTTCTTC. The chain joins TRBV18 to TRBJ2-1; the match to TRBD2 covers 8 bases. From germline, CDR1 is KGHSH and CDR2 LQKENI. The length of the CDR3 is 16 residues. Losses at the gene ends were 6 bases for V and 3 bases for J; bases not matched to a gene: 10.

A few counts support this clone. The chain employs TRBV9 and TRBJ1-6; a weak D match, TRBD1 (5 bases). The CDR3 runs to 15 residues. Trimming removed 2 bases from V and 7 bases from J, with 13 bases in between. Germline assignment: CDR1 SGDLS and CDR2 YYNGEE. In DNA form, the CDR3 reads TGTGCCAGCAGCGTGTTAGGGGAGGTCAATTCACCCCTCCACTTT. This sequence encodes CASSVLGEVNSPLHF.

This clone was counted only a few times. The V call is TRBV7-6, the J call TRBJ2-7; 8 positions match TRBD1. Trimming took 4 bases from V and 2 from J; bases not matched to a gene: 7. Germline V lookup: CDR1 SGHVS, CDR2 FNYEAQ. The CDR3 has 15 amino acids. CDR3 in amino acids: CASSSPDRATYEQYF. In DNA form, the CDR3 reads TGTGCCAGCAGCTCTCCGGACAGGGCCACCTACGAGCAGTACTTC.

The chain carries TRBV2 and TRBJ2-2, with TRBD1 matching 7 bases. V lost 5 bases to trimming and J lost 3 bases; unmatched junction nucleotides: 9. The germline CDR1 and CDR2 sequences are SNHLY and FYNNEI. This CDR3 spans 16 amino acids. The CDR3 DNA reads TGTGCCAGCAGTAAAAGGGAGACAGGGCACACCGGGGAGCTGTTTTTT. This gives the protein CASSKRETGHTGELFF.

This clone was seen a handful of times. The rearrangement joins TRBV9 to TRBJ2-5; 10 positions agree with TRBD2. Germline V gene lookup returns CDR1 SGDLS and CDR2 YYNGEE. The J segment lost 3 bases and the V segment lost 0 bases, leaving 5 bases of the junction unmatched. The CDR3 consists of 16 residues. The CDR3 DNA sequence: TGTGCCAGCAGCGTAGAACCAGCGGGGGGGGAAGAGACCCAGTACTTC. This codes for CASSVEPAGGEETQYF.

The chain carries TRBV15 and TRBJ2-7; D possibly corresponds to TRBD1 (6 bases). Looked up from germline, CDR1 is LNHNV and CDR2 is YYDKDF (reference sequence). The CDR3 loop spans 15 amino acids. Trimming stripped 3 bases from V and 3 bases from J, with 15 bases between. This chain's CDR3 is CATSRSEGHFYEQYF. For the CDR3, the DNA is TGTGCCACCAGCAGGTCCGAGGGACACTTCTACGAGCAGTACTTC.

The CDR3 here is CAIPGQGFYGANVLTF. CDR3 DNA: TGCGCCATCCCGGGACAGGGGTTTTACGGGGCCAACGTCCTGACTTTC. The chain recombines TRBV10-1 with TRBJ2-6, with 10 bases that match TRBD1. Germline lookup yields CDR1 WNHNN and CDR2 SYGVQD (reference sequence). The V gene end was trimmed by 10 bases and the J gene end by 4 bases; junction bases not matched to a gene: 10. The CDR3 covers 16 residues.

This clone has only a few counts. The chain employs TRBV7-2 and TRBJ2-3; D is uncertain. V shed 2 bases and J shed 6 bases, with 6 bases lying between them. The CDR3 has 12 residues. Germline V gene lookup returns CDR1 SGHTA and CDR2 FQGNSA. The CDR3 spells CASSLPPDTQYF. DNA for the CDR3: TGTGCCAGCAGCTTACCCCCGGATACGCAGTATTTT.

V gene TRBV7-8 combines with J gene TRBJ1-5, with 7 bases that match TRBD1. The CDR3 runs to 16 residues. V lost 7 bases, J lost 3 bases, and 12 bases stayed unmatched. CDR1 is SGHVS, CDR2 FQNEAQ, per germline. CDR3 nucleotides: TGTGCCAGCACCCCCCAGCCGGGACAGAACAATCAGCCCCAGCATTTT. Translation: CASTPQPGQNNQPQHF.

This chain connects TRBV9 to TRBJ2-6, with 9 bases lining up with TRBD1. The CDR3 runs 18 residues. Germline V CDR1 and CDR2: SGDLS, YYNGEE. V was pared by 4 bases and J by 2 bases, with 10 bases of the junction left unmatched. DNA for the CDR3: TGTGCCAGCAGCCCCCGGACAGGGGTTTTTACTGGGGCCAACGTCCTGACTTTC. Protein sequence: CASSPRTGVFTGANVLTF.

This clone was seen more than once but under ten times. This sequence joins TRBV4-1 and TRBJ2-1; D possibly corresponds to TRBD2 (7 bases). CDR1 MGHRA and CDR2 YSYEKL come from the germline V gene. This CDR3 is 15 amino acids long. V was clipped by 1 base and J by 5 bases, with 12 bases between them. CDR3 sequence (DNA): TGCGCCAGCAGCCAAGCGGGGGGCTTGAACAATGAGCAGTTCTTC. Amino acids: CASSQAGGLNNEQFF.

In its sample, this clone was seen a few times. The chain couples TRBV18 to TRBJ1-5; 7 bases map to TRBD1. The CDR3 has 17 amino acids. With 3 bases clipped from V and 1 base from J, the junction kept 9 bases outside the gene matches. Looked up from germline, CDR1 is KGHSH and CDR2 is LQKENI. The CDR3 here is CASSPGQIIGSNQPQHF. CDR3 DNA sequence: TGTGCCAGCTCACCGGGACAGATTATTGGGAGCAATCAGCCCCAGCATTTT.

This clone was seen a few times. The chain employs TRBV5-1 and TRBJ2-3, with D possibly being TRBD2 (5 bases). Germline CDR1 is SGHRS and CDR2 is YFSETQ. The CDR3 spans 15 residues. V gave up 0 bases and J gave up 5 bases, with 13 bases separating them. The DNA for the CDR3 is TGCGCCAGCAGCTTGGTGACGGGGATGGTAGATACGCAGTATTTT. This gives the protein CASSLVTGMVDTQYF.